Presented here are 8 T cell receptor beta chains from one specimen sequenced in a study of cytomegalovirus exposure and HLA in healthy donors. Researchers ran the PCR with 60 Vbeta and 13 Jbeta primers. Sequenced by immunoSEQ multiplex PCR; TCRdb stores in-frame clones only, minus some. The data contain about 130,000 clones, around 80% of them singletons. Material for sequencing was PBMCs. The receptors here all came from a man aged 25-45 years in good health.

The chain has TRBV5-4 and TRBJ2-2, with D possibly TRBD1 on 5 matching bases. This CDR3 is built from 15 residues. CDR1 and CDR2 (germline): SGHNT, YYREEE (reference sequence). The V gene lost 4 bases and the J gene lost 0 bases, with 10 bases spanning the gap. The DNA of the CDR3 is TGTGCCAGCAGCCCCCAGGGCCCGAACACCGGGGAGCTGTTTTTT. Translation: CASSPQGPNTGELFF. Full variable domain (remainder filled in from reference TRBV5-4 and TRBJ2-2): ETGVTQSPTHLIKTRGQQVTLRCSSQSGHNTVSWYQQALGQGPQFIFQYYREEENGRGNFPPRFSGLQFPNYSSELNVNALELDDSALYLCASSPQGPNTGELFFGEGSRLTVL.

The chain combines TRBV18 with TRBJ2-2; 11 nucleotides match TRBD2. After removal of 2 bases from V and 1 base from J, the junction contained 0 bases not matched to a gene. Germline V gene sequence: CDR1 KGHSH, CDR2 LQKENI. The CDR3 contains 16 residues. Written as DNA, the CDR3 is TGTGCCAGCTCACCAACTAGCGGGAGGAACACCGGGGAGCTGTTTTTT. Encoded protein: CASSPTSGRNTGELFF.

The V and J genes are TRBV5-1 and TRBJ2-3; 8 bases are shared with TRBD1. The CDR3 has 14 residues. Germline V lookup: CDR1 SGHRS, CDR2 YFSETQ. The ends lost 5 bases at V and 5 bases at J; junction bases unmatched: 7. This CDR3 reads CASRPGGLGDTQYF. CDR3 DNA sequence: TGCGCCAGCAGGCCAGGGGGCTTAGGAGATACGCAGTATTTT.

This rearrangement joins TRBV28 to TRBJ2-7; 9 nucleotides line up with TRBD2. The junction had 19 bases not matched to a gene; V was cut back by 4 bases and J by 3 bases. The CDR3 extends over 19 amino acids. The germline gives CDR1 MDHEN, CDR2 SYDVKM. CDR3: CASSSLLPAAGGLNYEQYF. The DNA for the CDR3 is TGTGCCAGCAGTTCCCTACTGCCGGCGGCGGGAGGGCTTAACTACGAGCAGTACTTC.

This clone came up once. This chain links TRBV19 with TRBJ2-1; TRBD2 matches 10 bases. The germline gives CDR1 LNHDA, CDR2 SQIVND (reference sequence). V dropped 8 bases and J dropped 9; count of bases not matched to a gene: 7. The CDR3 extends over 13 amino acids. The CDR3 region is CASGTSDWSEQFF. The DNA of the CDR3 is TGTGCCAGTGGGACTAGCGACTGGAGTGAGCAGTTCTTC.

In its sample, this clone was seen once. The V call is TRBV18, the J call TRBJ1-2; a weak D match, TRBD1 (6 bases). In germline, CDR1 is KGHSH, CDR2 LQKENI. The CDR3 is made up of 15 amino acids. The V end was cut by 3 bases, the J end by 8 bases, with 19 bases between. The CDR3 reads CASSPVDSDGSGYTF. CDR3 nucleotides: TGTGCCAGCTCACCCGTGGACAGTGATGGGAGCGGCTACACCTTC.

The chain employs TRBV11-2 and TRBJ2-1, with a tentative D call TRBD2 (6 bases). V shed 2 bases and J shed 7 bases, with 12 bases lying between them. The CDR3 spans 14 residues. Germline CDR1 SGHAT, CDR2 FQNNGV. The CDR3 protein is CASSLIGSRNEQFF. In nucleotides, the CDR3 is TGTGCCAGCAGCTTAATCGGGAGTCGGAATGAGCAGTTCTTC.

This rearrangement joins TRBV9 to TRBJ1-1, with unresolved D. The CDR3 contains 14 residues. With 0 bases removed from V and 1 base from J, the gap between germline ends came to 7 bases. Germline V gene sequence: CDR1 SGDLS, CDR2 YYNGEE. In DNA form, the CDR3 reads TGTGCCAGCAGCGTAGGAGGTACGAACACTGAAGCTTTCTTT. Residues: CASSVGGTNTEAFF.